The 18 T cell receptor beta chains in this list originate from one sample, sequenced in a study of T cell clones after liver transplantation. Measured with immunoSEQ multiplex PCR; TCRdb has only the in-frame clones, and not every one. Of around 110,000 clones in the sample, 90% were seen once. The input for sequencing was CD4+ T cells from blood, taken 12 months after liver transplant. The receptors originated from a human patient who received a liver transplant. The graft donor may have given rise to some T cells.

The rearrangement uses TRBV19 and TRBJ1-5; no clear D. Germline CDR1 is LNHDA and CDR2 is SQIVND (reference sequence). Trimming left V 5 bases short and J 0 bases short, with 14 bases between. The CDR3 is 16 amino acids. The CDR3 sequence is CASSYGRGNSNQPQHF. The CDR3 DNA sequence: TGTGCCAGTAGTTACGGACGGGGAAATAGCAATCAGCCCCAGCATTTT.

The CDR3: CASMSGRSKEQYF. The CDR3 DNA sequence: TGTGCCAGCATGAGCGGGAGGTCGAAGGAGCAGTACTTC. The chain links TRBV28 to TRBJ2-7; 9 bases line up with TRBD2. This CDR3 spans 13 amino acids. Germline V gives CDR1 MDHEN, CDR2 SYDVKM. The V gene end was trimmed by 7 bases and the J gene end by 7 bases; junction bases not matched to a gene: 8.

This clone was seen only once. The rearrangement joins TRBV4-2 to TRBJ2-7; 7 bases agree with TRBD2. V lost 1 base, J lost 3 bases, and 3 bases stayed unmatched. The CDR3 is 14 amino acids. The V gene's germline CDR1 is LGHNA and CDR2 YNFKEQ. In DNA form, the CDR3 reads TGTGCCAGCAGCCAAGTCCGGGGGGACTACGAGCAGTACTTC. It codes for CASSQVRGDYEQYF.

The chain uses TRBV6-6 and TRBJ2-5; the D gene is possibly TRBD1 (5 bases). Germline values: CDR1 MNHNY, CDR2 SVGAGI (reference sequence). The ends were cut back, 2 bases at V and 1 base at J, with 8 bases in the middle. CDR3 length: 14 amino acids. This chain's CDR3 is CASSYLTAQETQYF. Here the CDR3 DNA reads TGTGCCAGCAGTTACCTGACAGCCCAAGAGACCCAGTACTTC.

This sequence joins TRBV7-6 and TRBJ2-1; TRBD1 agrees at 8 bases. Losses at the gene ends were 5 bases for V and 8 bases for J; bases not matched to a gene: 11. Germline CDR1 is SGHVS and CDR2 is FNYEAQ. This CDR3 contains 15 residues. DNA of the CDR3: TGTGCCAGCAGCCCTGGGACAGGAAGGAGGGATGAGCAGTTCTTC. This codes for CASSPGTGRRDEQFF.

The chain recombines TRBV29-1 with TRBJ2-3; TRBD1 or TRBD2 may be the D gene (5 bases each). The V and J ends lost 6 bases and 3 bases respectively, with 10 bases between them. The CDR3 sequence is 12 residues long. Germline CDR1 is SQVTM and CDR2 is ANQGSEA. CDR3 in DNA: TGCAGCGTCATCAGGGAGACAGATACGCAGTATTTT. Its translation: CSVIRETDTQYF.

A single count supports this clone. The J gene is TRBJ2-1, the V gene TRBV15; no clear D. In germline, CDR1 is LNHNV, CDR2 YYDKDF (reference sequence). The V end lost 0 bases, the J end lost 6 bases, and 6 bases lay between the germline ends. This CDR3 comprises 13 residues. The DNA of the CDR3 is TGTGCCACCAGCAGAGATCCCACCAATGAGCAGTTCTTC. Protein sequence: CATSRDPTNEQFF.

The chain employs TRBV7-8 and TRBJ1-1, with no clear D. CDR3 length: 14 residues. Between the trimmed V and J ends, which lost 1 base and 8 bases, there was a span of 14 bases. The germline CDR1 and CDR2 sequences are SGHVS and FQNEAQ. The CDR3 DNA reads as TGTGCCAGCAGCTTAGATTGGGTAGGCAGGGAAGCTTTCTTT. Encoded protein: CASSLDWVGREAFF.

This sequence joins TRBV2 and TRBJ2-7, with D tentatively TRBD1 (5 bases). The germline V gene encodes CDR1 SNHLY and CDR2 FYNNEI. The CDR3 covers 14 residues. The V and J ends lost 0 bases and 2 bases respectively, with 8 bases between them. The CDR3 here is CASSEAFRAYEQYF. In nucleotides, the CDR3 is TGTGCCAGCAGTGAAGCTTTCAGGGCCTACGAGCAGTACTTC.

This clone was detected once. This chain links TRBV18 with TRBJ2-1, with TRBD2 matching 10 bases. Germline V gene data show CDR1 as KGHSH and CDR2 as LQKENI. V lost 1 base and J lost 9; bases outside the gene matches: 9. The CDR3 has 16 residues. Here the CDR3 reads CASSPRIAGGEGEQFF. CDR3 in DNA: TGTGCCAGCTCACCACGAATAGCGGGAGGAGAAGGTGAGCAGTTCTTC.

This chain connects TRBV2 to TRBJ1-2; D might be TRBD1 (5 bases). The CDR3 spans 13 residues. Germline lookup yields CDR1 SNHLY and CDR2 FYNNEI. V was clipped by 6 bases and J by 8 bases, with 16 bases between them. The CDR3 coding sequence is TGTGCCAGCAGACAGGAAGGGAGCAGAGGCTACACCTTC. Its translation: CASRQEGSRGYTF. The whole variable domain, filled in from reference TRBV2 and TRBJ1-2, reads EPEVTQTPSHQVTQMGQEVILRCVPISNHLYFYWYRQILGQKVEFLVSFYNNEISEKSEIFDDQFSVERPDGSNFTLKIRSTKLEDSAMYFCASRQEGSRGYTFGSGTRLTVV.

The chain links TRBV5-1 to TRBJ2-2, with D perhaps TRBD1 (5 bases). V was pared by 3 bases and J by 4 bases, with 13 bases between. The CDR3 totals 15 residues. CDR1 is SGHRS, CDR2 YFSETQ, per germline. The CDR3 protein is CASSSQGGTTGELFF. For the CDR3, the DNA is TGCGCCAGCAGCTCCCAGGGTGGTACCACCGGGGAGCTGTTTTTT. Together with reference TRBV5-1 and TRBJ2-2, the CDR3 gives the full variable domain: KAGVTQTPRYLIKTRGQQVTLSCSPISGHRSVSWYQQTPGQGLQFLFEYFSETQRNKGNFPGRFSGRQFSNSRSEMNVSTLELGDSALYLCASSSQGGTTGELFFGEGSRLTVL.

The gene calls are TRBV7-3 and TRBJ1-1, with 10 bases identical to TRBD1. The CDR3 has 14 amino acids. Germline V gene data show CDR1 as SGHTA and CDR2 as FQGTGA. J gave up 5 bases and V 2 bases, and 2 bases lay outside the gene matches. The CDR3 DNA reads as TGTGCCAGCAGCTTAGACAGGGGGCAGACTGAAGCTTTCTTT. Amino acid sequence: CASSLDRGQTEAFF.

The J gene is TRBJ1-2, the V gene TRBV13; possible D gene TRBD1, 5 bases. Germline assignment: CDR1 PRHDT and CDR2 FYEKMQ (reference sequence). Trimming removed 0 bases from V and 7 bases from J, with 21 bases in between. The CDR3 is 17 amino acids. The CDR3 region is CASSLGIIWDSAGGYTF. CDR3 nucleotides: TGTGCCAGCAGCTTAGGGATAATCTGGGACTCGGCGGGTGGCTACACCTTC.

The gene calls are TRBV7-9 and TRBJ2-1, with a weak D call TRBD2 (7 bases). Trimming took off 5 bases at V and 4 bases at J, with 18 bases between the two ends. Germline loops: CDR1 SEHNR, CDR2 FQNEAQ (reference sequence). CDR3 length: 16 residues. In DNA, the CDR3 is TGTGCCAGCAGCCCCAGGGGTCTAGCGGCGTACAATGAGCAGTTCTTC. The encoded protein is CASSPRGLAAYNEQFF.

The rearrangement uses TRBV27 and TRBJ2-7; 8 positions match TRBD2. Germline V gives CDR1 MNHEY, CDR2 SMNVEV (reference sequence). Trimming at V came to 3 bases and at J to 3 bases, leaving 4 bases not matched to a gene. This CDR3 comprises 14 residues. The CDR3 region is CASSLGLGNYEQYF. Here the CDR3 DNA reads TGTGCCAGCAGTTTGGGACTAGGAAACTACGAGCAGTACTTC.

This clone was seen only once. This CDR3 reads CASSPTGAGSSTDTQYF. DNA for the CDR3: TGTGCCAGCAGCCCCACCGGGGCAGGGAGTAGCACAGATACGCAGTATTTT. The V call is TRBV5-4, the J call TRBJ2-3; D is possibly TRBD1 or TRBD2 (5 bases each). The CDR3 runs to 17 residues. Trimming stripped 4 bases from V and 0 bases from J, with 18 bases between. Germline CDR1 is SGHNT and CDR2 is YYREEE (reference sequence).

The rearrangement uses TRBV19 and TRBJ2-3, with D possibly TRBD1 on 6 matching bases. V lost 5 bases, J lost 1 base, and 10 bases lay in between. This CDR3 region has 14 residues. Per the germline V gene, CDR1 is LNHDA and CDR2 is SQIVND (reference sequence). The CDR3 DNA sequence: TGTGCCAGTAGTCGGCGGACAGGCACAGATACGCAGTATTTT. It yields the protein CASSRRTGTDTQYF.